Following are 15 T cell receptor beta chains from one sample sequenced in a study of cytomegalovirus exposure and HLA in healthy donors. 60 Vbeta and 13 Jbeta primers were used in PCR. Assay: immunoSEQ multiplex PCR; the TCRdb copy retains only in-frame clones and omits some. The sample has under 150,000 clones, approximately 82% seen once; the top ten hold approximately 2.6%. Sequencing input: PBMCs. The source is a man aged 45-65 years in good health and CMV-seronegative.

This chain connects TRBV27 to TRBJ2-1; 7 nucleotides align to TRBD1. Germline CDR1 is MNHEY and CDR2 is SMNVEV (reference sequence). V was clipped by 3 bases and J by 4 bases; unmatched bases: 6. This CDR3 comprises 15 residues. CDR3 residues: CASSFEGAKYNEQFF. The CDR3, as DNA: TGTGCCAGCAGTTTCGAGGGGGCGAAATACAATGAGCAGTTCTTC.

The V call is TRBV4-1, the J call TRBJ2-7; TRBD1 matches 7 bases. The CDR3 covers 15 residues. CDR1 and CDR2 (germline): MGHRA, YSYEKL. With V trimmed by 1 base and J by 2 bases, 5 bases remained unmatched. The CDR3 DNA reads as TGCGCCAGCAGCCAAGTGAGGGGGACAGCCTACGAGCAGTACTTC. Amino acid sequence: CASSQVRGTAYEQYF.

The V gene is TRBV21-1, the J gene TRBJ2-1; TRBD2 is taken as the D call from the table, unchecked against the DNA. TRBV21-1 is described as a pseudogene. The CDR3 contains 13 residues. The CDR3 nucleotides read TGTGCCAGCAGCAACGGTCGTCACAATGAGCAGTTCTTC. Amino acids: CASSNGRHNEQFF.

The chain uses TRBV5-1 and TRBJ2-3, with D possibly TRBD1 on 6 matching bases. V shed 4 bases and J shed 5 bases, with 11 bases lying between them. Germline values: CDR1 SGHRS, CDR2 YFSETQ. The CDR3 length is 13 residues. CDR3 loop: CASSSTGLDTQYF. CDR3 nucleotides: TGCGCCAGCAGCAGTACAGGGTTAGATACGCAGTATTTT.

About this clone: Its ends do not fully match the called genes, so a read error is possible. The J gene is TRBJ1-3, the V gene TRBV10-3; D not certain. The germline gives CDR1 ENHRY, CDR2 SYGVKD. The CDR3 covers 11 residues. The DNA for the CDR3 is TGTGCCATCAGCTTTGGAGACACCATATATTTT. Encoded protein: CAISFGDTIYF.

The genes are TRBV19 and TRBJ2-2; the D gene is possibly TRBD1 (6 bases). V was cut by 9 bases and J by 1 base, with 12 bases left in between. The germline V gene has CDR1 LNHDA and CDR2 SQIVND (reference sequence). This CDR3 region has 14 residues. CDR3 residues: CASQTQGNTGELFF. DNA for the CDR3: TGTGCCAGCCAAACACAGGGGAACACCGGGGAGCTGTTTTTT. Combining the CDR3 with reference TRBV19 and TRBJ2-2 gives the whole variable domain DGGITQSPKYLFRKEGQNVTLSCEQNLNHDAMYWYRQDPGQGLRLIYYSQIVNDFQKGDIAEGYSVSREKKESFPLTVTSAQKNPTAFYLCASQTQGNTGELFFGEGSRLTVL.

The rearrangement uses TRBV7-6 and TRBJ1-5; D uncertain. Germline-derived CDR1 and CDR2 are SGHVS and FNYEAQ. Between the trimmed V and J ends, which lost 2 bases and 1 base, there was a span of 12 bases. This CDR3 region has 16 residues. Here the CDR3 DNA reads TGTGCCAGCAGCTTATTGCCCCGGGAGAGCAATCAGCCCCAGCATTTT. This codes for CASSLLPRESNQPQHF.

V is TRBV19 and J is TRBJ1-2; 9 positions match TRBD1. This CDR3 spans 17 amino acids. Germline loops: CDR1 LNHDA, CDR2 SQIVND (reference sequence). After removal of 5 bases from V and 6 bases from J, the junction contained 16 bases not matched to a gene. This CDR3 reads CASSQSGTGRYRHGYTF. CDR3 nucleotide sequence: TGTGCCAGTAGTCAGTCCGGGACAGGGAGGTATAGGCATGGCTACACCTTC.

The rearrangement joins TRBV29-1 to TRBJ1-1; D call uncertain. The CDR3 has 11 amino acids. The germline V gene encodes CDR1 SQVTM and CDR2 ANQGSEA. The V and J ends lost 6 bases and 5 bases respectively, with 10 bases between them. The CDR3, as DNA: TGCAGCGTAAGTAGAGTAACTGAAGCTTTCTTT. This gives the protein CSVSRVTEAFF. Drawing the rest from reference TRBV29-1 and TRBJ1-1, the complete variable domain is SAVISQKPSRDICQRGTSLTIQCQVDSQVTMMFWYRQQPGQSLTLIATANQGSEATYESGFVIDKFPISRPNLTFSTLTVSNMSPEDSSIYLCSVSRVTEAFFGQGTRLTVV.

The chain has TRBV27 and TRBJ2-1; TRBD1 matches at 8 bases. The CDR3 extends over 14 amino acids. V dropped 5 bases and J dropped 6; count of bases not matched to a gene: 6. Germline-derived CDR1 and CDR2 are MNHEY and SMNVEV (reference sequence). CDR3 amino acids: CASSPQGGFNEQFF. In nucleotides, the CDR3 is TGTGCCAGCAGTCCACAGGGGGGTTTCAATGAGCAGTTCTTC.

The gene calls are TRBV7-2 and TRBJ2-7; 9 nucleotides match TRBD2. The CDR3 spans 15 residues. The V segment lost 10 bases and the J segment 4 bases; nucleotides outside the gene matches: 14. Germline V gives CDR1 SGHTA, CDR2 FQGNSA. CDR3 DNA sequence: TGTGCCACCAATGGTGGGCGGGGGGGAAAATACGAGCAGTACTTC. Translation gives CATNGGRGGKYEQYF.

The chain carries TRBV9 and TRBJ2-1, with a possible D match to TRBD2 (6 bases). CDR1 SGDLS and CDR2 YYNGEE come from the germline V gene. Trimming took 4 bases from V and 5 from J, leaving 10 bases between them. The CDR3 covers 13 residues. The CDR3 loop reads CASSPDYNNEQFF. The CDR3 DNA sequence: TGTGCCAGCAGCCCGGACTACAACAATGAGCAGTTCTTC.

The chain is built from TRBV30 and TRBJ2-7; 10 nucleotides align to TRBD2. The V segment lost 3 bases and the J segment 7 bases; nucleotides outside the gene matches: 9. Germline V CDR1 and CDR2: GTSNPN, SVGIG (reference sequence). The CDR3 extends over 14 amino acids. The CDR3 nucleotides read TGTGCCTGGAGCGCAGGACTAGCGGCCGGTGAGCAGTACTTC. Translated, it gives CAWSAGLAAGEQYF. Complete variable domain (other parts from reference TRBV30 and TRBJ2-7): SQTIHQWPATLVQPVGSPLSLECTVEGTSNPNLYWYRQAAGRGLQLLFYSVGIGQISSEVPQNLSASRPQDRQFILSSKKLLLSDSGFYLCAWSAGLAAGEQYFGPGTRLTVT.

In this sample, this clone turned up a few times. The rearrangement uses TRBV7-8 and TRBJ1-1; tentatively, D is TRBD1 (5 bases). The germline gives CDR1 SGHVS, CDR2 FQNEAQ. CDR3 length equals 13 residues. The V end lost 1 base, the J end lost 10 bases, and 13 bases lay between the germline ends. The CDR3 DNA sequence: TGTGCCAGCAGCTTAGAGGCAGGGTCTGGAGCTTTCTTT. Translating gives CASSLEAGSGAFF.

V usage is TRBV4-1 and J usage is TRBJ2-7; TRBD1 matches 9 bases. Germline V gives CDR1 MGHRA, CDR2 YSYEKL. V dropped 5 bases and J dropped 7; count of bases not matched to a gene: 9. This CDR3 region has 14 residues. The CDR3: CASSGRDRAFEQYF. CDR3 DNA: TGCGCCAGCAGCGGACGGGACAGGGCTTTTGAGCAGTACTTC.